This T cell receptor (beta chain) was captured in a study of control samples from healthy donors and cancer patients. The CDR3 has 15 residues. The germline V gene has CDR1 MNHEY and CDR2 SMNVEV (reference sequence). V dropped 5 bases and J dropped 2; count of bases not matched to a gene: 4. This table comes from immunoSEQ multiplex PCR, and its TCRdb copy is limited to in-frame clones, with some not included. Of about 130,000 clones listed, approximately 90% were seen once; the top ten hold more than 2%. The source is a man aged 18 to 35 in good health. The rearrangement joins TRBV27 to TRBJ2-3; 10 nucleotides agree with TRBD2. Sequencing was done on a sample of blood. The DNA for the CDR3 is TGTGCCAGCAGTGGGGGACTAGCGTCCACAGATACGCAGTATTTT. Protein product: CASSGGLASTDTQYF.